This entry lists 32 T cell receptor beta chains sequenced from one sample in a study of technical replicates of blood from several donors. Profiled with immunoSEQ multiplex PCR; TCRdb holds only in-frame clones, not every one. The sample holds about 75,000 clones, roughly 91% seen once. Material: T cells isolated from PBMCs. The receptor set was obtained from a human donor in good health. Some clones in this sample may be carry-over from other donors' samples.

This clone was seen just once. The chain's CDR3 is CASSSFRQARGETQYF. The CDR3 DNA reads TGTGCCAGCAGCTCTTTTAGACAGGCTCGGGGAGAGACCCAGTACTTC. V is TRBV7-6 and J is TRBJ2-5, with TRBD1 as a possible D gene (6 bases). Germline V CDR1 and CDR2: SGHVS, FNYEAQ. The V gene lost 4 bases and the J gene lost 4 bases, with 19 bases spanning the gap. This CDR3 region has 16 residues.

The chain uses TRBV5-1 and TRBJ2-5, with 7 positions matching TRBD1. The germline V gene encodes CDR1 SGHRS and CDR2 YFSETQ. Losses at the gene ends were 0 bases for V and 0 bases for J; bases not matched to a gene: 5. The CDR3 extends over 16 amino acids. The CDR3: CASSLETGAYQETQYF. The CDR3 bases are TGCGCCAGCAGCTTGGAAACAGGGGCGTACCAAGAGACCCAGTACTTC.

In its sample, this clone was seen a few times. CDR3: CSVEPTGVAEAFF. Here the CDR3 DNA reads TGCAGCGTGGAACCGACAGGGGTCGCTGAAGCTTTCTTT. V usage is TRBV29-1 and J usage is TRBJ1-1, with TRBD1 identical over 8 bases. Germline loops: CDR1 SQVTM, CDR2 ANQGSEA. Trimming removed 6 bases from V and 6 bases from J; junction bases left unmatched: 9. The CDR3 extends over 13 amino acids.

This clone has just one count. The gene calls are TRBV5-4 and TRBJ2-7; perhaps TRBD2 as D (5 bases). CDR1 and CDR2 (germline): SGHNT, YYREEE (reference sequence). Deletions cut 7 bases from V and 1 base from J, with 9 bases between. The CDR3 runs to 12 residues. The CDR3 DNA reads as TGTGCCAGCCGGGGAAGTTCCTACGAGCAGTACTTC. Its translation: CASRGSSYEQYF.

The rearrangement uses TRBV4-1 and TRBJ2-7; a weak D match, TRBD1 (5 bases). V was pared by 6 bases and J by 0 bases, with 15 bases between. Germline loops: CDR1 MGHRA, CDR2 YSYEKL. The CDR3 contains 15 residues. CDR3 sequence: CASRAVGPYSYEQYF. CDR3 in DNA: TGCGCCAGCAGGGCTGTGGGGCCTTACTCCTACGAGCAGTACTTC.

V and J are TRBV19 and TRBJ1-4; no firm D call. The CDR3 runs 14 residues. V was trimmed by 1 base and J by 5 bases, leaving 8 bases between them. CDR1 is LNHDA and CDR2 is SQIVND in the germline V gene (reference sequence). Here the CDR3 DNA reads TGTGCCAGTAGTATAGGACCGCGGAATGAAAAACTGTTTTTT. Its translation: CASSIGPRNEKLFF.

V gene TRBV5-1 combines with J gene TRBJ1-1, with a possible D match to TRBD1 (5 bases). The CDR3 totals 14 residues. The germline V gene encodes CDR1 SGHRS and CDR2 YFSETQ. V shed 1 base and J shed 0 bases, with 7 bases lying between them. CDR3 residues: CASSLTGLNTEAFF. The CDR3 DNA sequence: TGCGCCAGCAGCTTGACAGGACTGAACACTGAAGCTTTCTTT. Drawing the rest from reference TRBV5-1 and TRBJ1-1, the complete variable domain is KAGVTQTPRYLIKTRGQQVTLSCSPISGHRSVSWYQQTPGQGLQFLFEYFSETQRNKGNFPGRFSGRQFSNSRSEMNVSTLELGDSALYLCASSLTGLNTEAFFGQGTRLTVV.

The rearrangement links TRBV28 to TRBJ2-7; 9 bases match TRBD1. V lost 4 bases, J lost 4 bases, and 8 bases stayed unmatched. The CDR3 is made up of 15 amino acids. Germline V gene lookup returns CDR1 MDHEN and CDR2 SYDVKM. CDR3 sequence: CASSSRGQGVYEQYF. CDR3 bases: TGTGCCAGCAGTTCGAGGGGACAGGGTGTTTACGAGCAGTACTTC.

The CDR3 loop reads CASSDKWSSYEQYF. CDR3 in DNA: TGTGCCAGCAGTGATAAGTGGAGCTCCTACGAGCAGTACTTC. The gene calls are TRBV6-1 and TRBJ2-7; D ambiguous. The ends were cut back, 3 bases at V and 0 bases at J, with 9 bases in the middle. The CDR3 has 14 residues. The germline CDR1 and CDR2 sequences are MNHNS and SASEGT.

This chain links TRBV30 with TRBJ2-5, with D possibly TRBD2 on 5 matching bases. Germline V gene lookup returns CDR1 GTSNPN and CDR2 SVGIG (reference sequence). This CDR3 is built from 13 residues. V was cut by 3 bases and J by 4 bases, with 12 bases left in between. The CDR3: CAWRVSVGETQYF. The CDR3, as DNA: TGTGCCTGGAGGGTTAGCGTAGGAGAGACCCAGTACTTC.

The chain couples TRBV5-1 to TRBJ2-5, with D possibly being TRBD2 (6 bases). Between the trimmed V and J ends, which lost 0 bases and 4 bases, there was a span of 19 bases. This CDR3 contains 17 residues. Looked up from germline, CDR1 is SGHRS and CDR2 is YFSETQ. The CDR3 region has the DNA TGCGCCAGCAGCTTGGCCGGGTATCGGGAGATGGGAGAGACCCAGTACTTC. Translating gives CASSLAGYREMGETQYF.

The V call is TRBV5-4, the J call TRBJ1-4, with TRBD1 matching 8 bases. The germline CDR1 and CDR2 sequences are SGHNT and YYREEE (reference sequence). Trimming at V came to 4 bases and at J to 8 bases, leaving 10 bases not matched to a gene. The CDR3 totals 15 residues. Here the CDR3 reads CASSRAPGQVEKLFF. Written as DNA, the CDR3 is TGTGCCAGCAGCAGAGCCCCGGGACAGGTCGAAAAACTGTTTTTT.

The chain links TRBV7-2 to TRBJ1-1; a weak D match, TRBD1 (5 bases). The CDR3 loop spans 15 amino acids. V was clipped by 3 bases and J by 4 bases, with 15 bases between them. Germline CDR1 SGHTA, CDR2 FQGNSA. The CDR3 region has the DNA TGTGCCAGCAGCTTGGGCAGGGATTTGGGCACTGAAGCTTTCTTT. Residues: CASSLGRDLGTEAFF.

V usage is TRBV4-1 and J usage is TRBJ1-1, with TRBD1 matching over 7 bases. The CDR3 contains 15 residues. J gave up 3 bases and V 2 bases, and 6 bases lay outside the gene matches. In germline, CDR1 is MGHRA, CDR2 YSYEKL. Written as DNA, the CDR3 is TGCGCCAGCAGCCAAATAGGCAGGGGGGACACTGAAGCTTTCTTT. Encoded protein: CASSQIGRGDTEAFF.

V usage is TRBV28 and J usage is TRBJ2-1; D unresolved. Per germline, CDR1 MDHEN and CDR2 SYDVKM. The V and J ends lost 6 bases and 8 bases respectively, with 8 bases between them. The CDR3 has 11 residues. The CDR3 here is CASSRHDEQFF. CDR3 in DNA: TGTGCCAGCAGCCGACACGATGAGCAGTTCTTC. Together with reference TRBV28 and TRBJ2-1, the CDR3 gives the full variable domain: DVKVTQSSRYLVKRTGEKVFLECVQDMDHENMFWYRQDPGLGLRLIYFSYDVKMKEKGDIPEGYSVSREKKERFSLILESASTNQTSMYLCASSRHDEQFFGPGTRLTVL.

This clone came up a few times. As DNA, the CDR3 is TGTGCCAGCAGTTACGGGGAGTGGGCAAATCAGCCCCAGCATTTT. Translation gives CASSYGEWANQPQHF. The chain carries TRBV6-6 and TRBJ1-5; D not certain. Per germline, CDR1 MNHNY and CDR2 SVGAGI (reference sequence). V was shortened by 2 bases and J by 4 bases, with 12 bases between the two germline ends. The CDR3 is made up of 15 amino acids.

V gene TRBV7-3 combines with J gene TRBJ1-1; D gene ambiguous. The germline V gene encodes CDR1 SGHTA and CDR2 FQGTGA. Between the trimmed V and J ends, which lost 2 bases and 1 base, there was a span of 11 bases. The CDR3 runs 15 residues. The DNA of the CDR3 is TGTGCCAGCAGCTTAGAGGCGATTAGGAACACTGAAGCTTTCTTT. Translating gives CASSLEAIRNTEAFF.

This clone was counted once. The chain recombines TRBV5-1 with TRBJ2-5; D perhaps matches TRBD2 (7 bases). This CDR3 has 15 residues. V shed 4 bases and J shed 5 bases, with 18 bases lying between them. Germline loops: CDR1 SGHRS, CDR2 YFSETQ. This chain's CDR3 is CASSLWRGPGETQYF. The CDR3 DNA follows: TGCGCCAGCAGCCTATGGCGGGGGCCGGGGGAGACCCAGTACTTC.

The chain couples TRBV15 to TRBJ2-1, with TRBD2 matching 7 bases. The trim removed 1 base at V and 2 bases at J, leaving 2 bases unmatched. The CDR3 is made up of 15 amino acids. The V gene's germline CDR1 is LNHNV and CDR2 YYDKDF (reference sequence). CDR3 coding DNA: TGTGCCACCAGCAGAGCGCTAGCGGCCTACAATGAGCAGTTCTTC. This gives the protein CATSRALAAYNEQFF.

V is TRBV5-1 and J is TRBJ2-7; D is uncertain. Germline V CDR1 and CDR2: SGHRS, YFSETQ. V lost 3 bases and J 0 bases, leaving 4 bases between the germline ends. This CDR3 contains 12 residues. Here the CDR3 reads CASSWSSYEQYF. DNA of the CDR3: TGCGCCAGCAGCTGGAGCTCCTACGAGCAGTACTTC.

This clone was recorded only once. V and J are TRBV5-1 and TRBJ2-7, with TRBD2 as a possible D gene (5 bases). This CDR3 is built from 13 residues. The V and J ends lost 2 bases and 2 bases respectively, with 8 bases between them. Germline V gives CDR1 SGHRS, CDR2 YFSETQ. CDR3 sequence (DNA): TGCGCCAGCAGCTTAACTAGTACCTACGAGCAGTACTTC. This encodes CASSLTSTYEQYF.

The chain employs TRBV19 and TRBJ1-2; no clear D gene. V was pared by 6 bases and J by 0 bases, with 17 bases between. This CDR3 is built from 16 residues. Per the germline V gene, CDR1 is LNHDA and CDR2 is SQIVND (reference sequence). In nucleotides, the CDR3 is TGTGCCAGTAGGAAGCCTCAGGATCTGACTAACTATGGCTACACCTTC. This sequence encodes CASRKPQDLTNYGYTF.

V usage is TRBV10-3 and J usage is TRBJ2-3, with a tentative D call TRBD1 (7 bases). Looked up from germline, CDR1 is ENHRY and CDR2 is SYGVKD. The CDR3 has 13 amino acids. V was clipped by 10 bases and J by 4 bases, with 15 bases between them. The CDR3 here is CASGTVAPDTQYF. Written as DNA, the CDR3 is TGTGCCAGCGGGACAGTCGCACCAGATACGCAGTATTTT.

CDR3: CASSYDHGQAGGYTF. The CDR3 nucleotides are TGTGCCAGCAGTTACGACCACGGACAGGCTGGTGGCTACACCTTC. The chain is built from TRBV6-5 and TRBJ1-2, with TRBD1 matching over 7 bases. Germline V lookup: CDR1 MNHEY, CDR2 SVGAGI. This CDR3 is 15 amino acids long. With V trimmed by 2 bases and J by 7 bases, 10 bases remained unmatched.

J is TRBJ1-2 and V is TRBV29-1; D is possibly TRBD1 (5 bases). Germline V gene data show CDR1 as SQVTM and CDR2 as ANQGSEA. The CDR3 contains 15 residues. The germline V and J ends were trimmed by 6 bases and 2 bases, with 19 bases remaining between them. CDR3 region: CSVPTGQGTNYGYTF. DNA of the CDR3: TGCAGCGTCCCAACAGGTCAGGGAACCAACTATGGCTACACCTTC.

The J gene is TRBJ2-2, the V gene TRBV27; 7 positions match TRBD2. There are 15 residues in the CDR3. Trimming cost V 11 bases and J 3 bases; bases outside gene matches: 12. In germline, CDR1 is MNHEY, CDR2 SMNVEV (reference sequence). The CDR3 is CAPVTSVNDTGELFF. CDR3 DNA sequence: TGTGCCCCAGTTACTAGCGTGAATGACACCGGGGAGCTGTTTTTT.

The CDR3 coding sequence is TGTGCCAGCAGTGGGTGGGACAGGGACTCCTACGAGCAGTACTTC. Translating gives CASSGWDRDSYEQYF. This chain links TRBV25-1 with TRBJ2-7; 9 nucleotides agree with TRBD1. The CDR3 totals 15 residues. Trimming removed 4 bases from V and 0 bases from J; junction bases left unmatched: 4. CDR1 and CDR2 from the germline V gene are MGHDK and SYGVNS.

CDR3 loop: CASSILAAGTGSRGELFF. CDR3 in DNA: TGTGCCAGTAGTATTTTGGCGGCCGGGACAGGGTCCAGGGGGGAGCTGTTTTTT. The chain is built from TRBV19 and TRBJ2-2, with 9 bases aligning to TRBD1. Trimming at V came to 3 bases and at J to 8 bases, leaving 16 bases not matched to a gene. Looked up from germline, CDR1 is LNHDA and CDR2 is SQIVND (reference sequence). The CDR3 runs to 18 residues.

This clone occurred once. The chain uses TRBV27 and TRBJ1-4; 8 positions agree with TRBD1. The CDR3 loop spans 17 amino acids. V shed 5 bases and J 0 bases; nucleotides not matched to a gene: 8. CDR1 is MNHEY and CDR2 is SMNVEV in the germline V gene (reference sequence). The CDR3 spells CASSGDRTAATNEKLFF. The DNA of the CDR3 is TGTGCCAGCAGTGGGGACAGGACGGCGGCAACTAATGAAAAACTGTTTTTT.

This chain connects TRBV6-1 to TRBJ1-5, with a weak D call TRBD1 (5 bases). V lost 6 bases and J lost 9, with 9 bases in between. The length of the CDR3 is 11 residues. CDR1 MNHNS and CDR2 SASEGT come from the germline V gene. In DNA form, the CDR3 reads TGTGCCAGCAGCACCGGGGGGCCCCAGCATTTT. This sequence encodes CASSTGGPQHF.

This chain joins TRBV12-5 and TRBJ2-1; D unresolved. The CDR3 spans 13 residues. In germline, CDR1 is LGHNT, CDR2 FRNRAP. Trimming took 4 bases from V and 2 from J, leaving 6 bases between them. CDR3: CASGSAAYNEQFF. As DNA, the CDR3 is TGTGCTAGTGGTTCTGCAGCCTACAATGAGCAGTTCTTC.

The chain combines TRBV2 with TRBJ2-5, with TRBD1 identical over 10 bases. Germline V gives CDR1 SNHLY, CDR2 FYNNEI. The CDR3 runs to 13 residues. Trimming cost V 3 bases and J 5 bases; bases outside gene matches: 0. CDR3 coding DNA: TGTGCCAGCAGTGAGACAGGGGGCGAGACCCAGTACTTC. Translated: CASSETGGETQYF.